The entry below gives a single T cell receptor (beta chain) sequence along with its context. What it binds is unknown. This entry is derived from a study of cytomegalovirus exposure and HLA in healthy donors. Findings and limits, study-wide: Another analysis was done later, and it associated around 16,000 TCR beta sequences with HLA alleles at 0.05 false discovery rate. A later analysis linked a missense DCLRE1C variant to TCR beta V- and J-gene trimming.

Trimming removed 6 bases at V and 2 bases at J, with 11 bases between. The CDR3 length is 13 residues. Germline V CDR1 and CDR2: MNHNS, SASEGT. Unrecorded immune exposures were likely, despite nominal health at sampling. Both 60 Vbeta primers and 13 Jbeta primers went into the PCR. Some clones are missing from TCRdb's copy, which holds only in-frame ones; the method was immunoSEQ multiplex PCR. Among under 250,000 clones listed, 82% were seen once. V and J are TRBV6-1 and TRBJ2-7; D perhaps matches TRBD1 (6 bases). Sample: PBMCs. This clonotype was obtained from a middle-aged man in good health and CMV-seropositive. CDR3 bases: TGTGCCAGCAGGGCCAGGGGTCCCTACGAGCAGTACTTC. Amino acids: CASRARGPYEQYF.